This TCR beta chain is drawn from a study of identifying expanded T cells in peripheral blood. The study, taken as a whole, reports: Roughly 1.2 clones differed between technical replicates, versus around 15 and 19 over time. Approximately two-week clone count variance significantly increased as total template count grew.

A word on this clone: Its antigen is unidentified. Additional DNA sequences in this sample encode the identical CDR3.

The table came from immunoSEQ multiplex PCR; TCRdb's copy has only in-frame clones and leaves some out. The data hold roughly 100,000 clones, with around nine tenths observed a single time. V dropped 0 bases and J dropped 2; count of bases not matched to a gene: 2. The germline gives CDR1 SGHNT, CDR2 YYREEE (reference sequence). This CDR3 spans 15 amino acids. Healthy donors had no documented immune events, such as infections, while sampled. The sequence came from a person aged 18 to 69 in good health. The chain carries TRBV5-4 and TRBJ2-1, with 7 nucleotides matching TRBD2. Sample: blood. DNA for the CDR3: TGTGCCAGCAGCTTGGGGGGGGGAACCTACAATGAGCAGTTCTTC. Translating gives CASSLGGGTYNEQFF.